This entry lists 6 T cell receptor beta chains sequenced from one sample in a study of blood T cells in healthy people across ages. A second roughly 6 to 12 cycle PCR used barcoded and J-beta primers. TCRdb analysed the 5' RACE reads with MiXCR anew, one entry per CDR3 protein. The data contain roughly 2 million distinct CDR3 sequences, less than 50% of them singletons. Sequenced material: blood. The source is a woman between 35 and 50 years old in good health.

The sample holds many counts of this clonotype. The chain is built from TRBV7-2 and TRBJ2-6; maybe TRBD1 (5 bases). Deletions cut 3 bases from V and 0 bases from J, with 12 bases between. CDR3 length: 17 residues. Germline CDR1 SGHTA, CDR2 FQGNSA. CDR3 amino acids: CASSLVTGSSGANVLTF. For the CDR3, the DNA is TGTGCCAGCAGCTTGGTAACAGGTAGCTCTGGGGCCAACGTCCTGACTTTC.

V is TRBV29-1 and J is TRBJ2-3; 9 nucleotides line up with TRBD2. Germline trimming cut 4 bases from V and 6 bases from J; bases unmatched to any gene: 5. Germline V gives CDR1 SQVTM, CDR2 ANQGSEA. The CDR3 is 13 residues long. CDR3 amino acids: CSVGSSGVDTQYF. The CDR3 nucleotides are TGCAGCGTTGGATCTAGCGGGGTGGATACGCAGTATTTT.

V is TRBV5-1 and J is TRBJ2-5, with TRBD2 identical over 9 bases. The CDR3 covers 16 residues. Trimming took 4 bases from V and 0 from J; bases not matched to a gene: 7. Germline values: CDR1 SGHRS, CDR2 YFSETQ. CDR3 nucleotides: TGCGCCAGCAGCCATTCTAGCGGGGTGAACCAAGAGACCCAGTACTTC. It encodes CASSHSSGVNQETQYF.

The chain employs TRBV4-1 and TRBJ2-7, with D hard to call. The DNA matches TRBJ2-5 better at its end, which makes the J call doubtful. CDR3 size: 15 residues. Germline CDR1 and CDR2: MGHRA and YSYEKL. The CDR3 coding sequence is TGCGCCAGCAGCCAAGATGCCGCCGTGTGGAAGACCCAGTACTTC. Its protein product is CASSQDAAVWKTQYF.

The chain combines TRBV20-1 with TRBJ1-5; D unclear. The CDR3 has 15 amino acids. The germline V gene has CDR1 DFQATT and CDR2 SNEGSKA (reference sequence). V was shortened by 0 bases and J by 3 bases, with 12 bases between the two germline ends. The CDR3 DNA follows: TGCAGTGCTAGAGATCCAAGCAATGCCAATCAGCCCCAGCATTTT. It encodes CSARDPSNANQPQHF.

The chain couples TRBV20-1 to TRBJ2-5; the D is unclear. Trimming left V 7 bases short and J 8 bases short, with 17 bases between. Per the germline V gene, CDR1 is DFQATT and CDR2 is SNEGSKA (reference sequence). The CDR3 spans 12 residues. CDR3 loop: CSVSSIKGTQYF. CDR3 nucleotide sequence: TGCAGTGTTAGCTCCATCAAGGGAACCCAGTACTTC.